This T cell receptor beta chain was profiled in a study of blood T cell repertoires in COVID-19. Study-wide background: There were acute and convalescent COVID-19 samples, and they came from the United States, Italy and Spain. T cells, B-cell-depleted T cells, or PBMCs provided the cDNA or gDNA that served as material.

Profiled with immunoSEQ multiplex PCR; TCRdb holds only in-frame clones, not every one. Of roughly 87,000 clones detected, 86% appear once; the ten largest clones hold under 8.5%. Between the trimmed V and J ends, which lost 0 bases and 7 bases, there was a span of 14 bases. Per the germline V gene, CDR1 is SGHRS and CDR2 is YFSETQ. This CDR3 is built from 14 residues. This chain connects TRBV5-1 to TRBJ2-7, with D perhaps matching TRBD2 (6 bases). The sequencing input was peripheral blood. The TCR was taken from a man in his fifties with active COVID-19. The CDR3 sequence: CASSLGDSRGEQYF. CDR3 nucleotides: TGCGCCAGCAGCTTGGGGGACTCCCGTGGGGAGCAGTACTTC. The variable domain in full, completed from reference TRBV5-1 and TRBJ2-7, reads KAGVTQTPRYLIKTRGQQVTLSCSPISGHRSVSWYQQTPGQGLQFLFEYFSETQRNKGNFPGRFSGRQFSNSRSEMNVSTLELGDSALYLCASSLGDSRGEQYFGPGTRLTVT.